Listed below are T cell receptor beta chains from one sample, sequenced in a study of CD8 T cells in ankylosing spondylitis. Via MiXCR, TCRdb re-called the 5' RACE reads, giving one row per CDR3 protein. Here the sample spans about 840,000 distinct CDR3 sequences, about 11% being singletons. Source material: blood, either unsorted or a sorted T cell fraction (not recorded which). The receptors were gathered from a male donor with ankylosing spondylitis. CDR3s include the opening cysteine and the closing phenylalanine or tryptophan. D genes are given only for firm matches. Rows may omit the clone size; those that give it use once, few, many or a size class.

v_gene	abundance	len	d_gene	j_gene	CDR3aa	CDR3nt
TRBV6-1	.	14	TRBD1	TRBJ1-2	CASSVGTGDYGYTF	TGTGCCAGCAGTGTCGGGACAGGCGACTATGGCTACACCTTC
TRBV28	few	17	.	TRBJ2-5	CASSHLITGDFQETQYF	TGTGCCAGCAGCCACCTTATCACAGGGGACTTCCAAGAGACCCAGTACTTC
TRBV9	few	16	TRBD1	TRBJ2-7	CASSVAPTGQGSEQYF	TGTGCCAGCAGCGTAGCCCCTACGGGACAGGGGAGCGAGCAGTACTTC
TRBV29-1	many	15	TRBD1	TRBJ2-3	CSVGRDRYITDTQYF	TGCAGCGTTGGAAGGGACAGGTATATCACAGATACGCAGTATTTT
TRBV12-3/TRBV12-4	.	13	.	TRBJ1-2	CASSLRGRAGYTF	TGTGCCAGCAGTTTAAGGGGCAGGGCAGGCTACACCTTC
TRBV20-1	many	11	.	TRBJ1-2	CSARFNYGYTF	TGCAGTGCTAGATTTAACTATGGCTACACCTTC
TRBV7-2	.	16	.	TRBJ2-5	CASSPRWGTAQETQYF	TGTGCCAGCAGCCCTAGGTGGGGTACAGCCCAAGAGACCCAGTACTTC
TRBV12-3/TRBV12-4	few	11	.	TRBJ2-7	CASKGDNEQYF	TGTGCCAGCAAGGGAGACAACGAGCAGTACTTC
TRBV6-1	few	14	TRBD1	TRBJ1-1	CASSPPGQGIEAFF	TGTGCCAGCAGTCCCCCGGGACAGGGAATTGAAGCTTTCTTT
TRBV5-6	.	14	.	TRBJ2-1	CASSLFRESNEQFF	TGTGCCAGCAGCCTGTTTAGGGAGAGCAATGAGCAGTTCTTC
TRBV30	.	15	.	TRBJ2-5	CAWSVLGQMEETQYF	TGTGCCTGGAGTGTACTTGGACAGATGGAAGAGACCCAGTACTTC
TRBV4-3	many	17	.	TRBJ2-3	CASSQGHRGDGVNTQYF	TGCGCCAGCAGCCAAGGACACCGAGGCGACGGGGTGAATACGCAGTATTTT
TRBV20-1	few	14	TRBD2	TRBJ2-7	CSARVPGLHNEQYF	TGCAGTGCTAGAGTCCCGGGACTACATAACGAGCAGTACTTC
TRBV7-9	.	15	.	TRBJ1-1	CASSPGVGEDPEAFF	TGTGCCAGCAGCCCAGGGGTAGGGGAAGACCCTGAAGCTTTCTTT
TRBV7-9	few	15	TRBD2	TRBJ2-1	CASRDRTSGHNEQFF	TGTGCCAGTCGGGACCGGACTAGCGGCCACAATGAGCAGTTCTTC
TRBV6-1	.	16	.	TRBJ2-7	CASSERKGSYSYEQYF	TGTGCCAGCAGTGAAAGGAAGGGGTCCTACTCCTACGAGCAGTACTTC
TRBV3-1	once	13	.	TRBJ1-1	CASSQVADTEAFF	TGTGCCAGCAGCCAAGTTGCGGACACTGAAGCTTTCTTT
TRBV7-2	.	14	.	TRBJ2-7	CASSSRLGSYEQYF	TGTGCCAGCAGCTCCCGCCTCGGATCCTACGAGCAGTACTTC